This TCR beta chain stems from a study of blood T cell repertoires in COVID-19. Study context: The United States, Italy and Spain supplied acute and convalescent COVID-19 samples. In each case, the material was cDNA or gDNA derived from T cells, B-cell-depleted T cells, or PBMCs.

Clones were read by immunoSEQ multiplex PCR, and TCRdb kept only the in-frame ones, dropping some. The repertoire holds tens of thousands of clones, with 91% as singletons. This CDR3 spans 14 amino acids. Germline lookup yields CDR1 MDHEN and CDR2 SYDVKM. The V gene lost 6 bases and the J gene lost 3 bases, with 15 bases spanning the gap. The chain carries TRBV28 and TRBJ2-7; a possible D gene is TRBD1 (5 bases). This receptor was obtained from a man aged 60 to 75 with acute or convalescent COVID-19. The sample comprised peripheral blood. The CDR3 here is CASRLKFQGYEQYF. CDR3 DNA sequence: TGTGCCAGCAGACTAAAATTTCAGGGCTACGAGCAGTACTTC.